The subject of this entry is one T cell receptor beta chain. There is no known antigen for this receptor. Per-nucleotide qualities are absent, and no much larger clonotype sits a single base away. From its cysteine to its phenylalanine, the CDR3 spans 13 amino acids. Of all the DNA, just the CDR3 is kept, 39 bases in frame from base 1. The germline V gene supplies CDR1 SQVTM and CDR2 ANQGSEA. V is cut by 4 bases and J by 3 bases, and the space between the germline ends is 9 bases. Library creation used the immunoSEQ multiplex PCR assay. DNA from the CD4+ T cells that had been cultured and isolated underwent TCR beta CDR3 sequencing. In the source study's methods: Non-productive TCR sequences were discarded, and reads were trimmed to the CDR3 region, with only CDR3s of 7 or more amino acids retained. The MANAFEST web app was used to pick out antigen-specific clonotypes by comparing their expansion in peptide wells with that in reference cultures. For clones to be considered positive, expansion at FDR<0.05 versus reference and all other wells, an odds ratio above 5, and a frequency above 0.1% in two replicate wells were required. Cross-reactive clonotypes were defined as significantly expanded in SARS-CoV-2 spike wells and in at least one common cold coronavirus spike condition. CDR3 similarity was assessed by Levenshtein distance using the stringdist R package, and unrooted trees were constructed with ape in R 3.6.1. As stored in TCRdb, this immuneACCESS dataset retains in-frame rearrangements with V and J assigned. A fraction of the clones does not appear; measured against another copy, unresolved V genes explain less than half of the discrepancy, and the remainder lacks a known reason. That table supplies the V and J calls and clone size; D and trimming were determined from the DNA. Within this sample are tens of thousands of clones, with around 77% of them counted one time only. About 2% of the sample rests with the top ten.

This sample was taken from a study of vaccination effects on CD4 cells after COVID-19 (dated by TCRdb to the early 2020s). Concerning the study at large: In the ViraFEST assay, PBMC were stimulated with viral peptide pools, and TCR sequencing was then used to find antigen-specific CD4+ T cell clonotypes based on their expansion. Each participant received two doses of an mRNA SARS-CoV-2 vaccine, either BNT162b2 or mRNA-1273. Each well held two million PBMC cultured in IMDM containing around 5% human AB serum, around 10 IU/ml IL-2 and gentamicin, along with approximately 10 ug/ml peptides. The study compared SARS-CoV-2 spike-specific CD4+ TCR repertoires before and after mRNA vaccination in COVID-19 convalescent patients and infection-naive vaccine recipients. Altogether, around 9 COVID-19 convalescent patients and a few SARS-CoV-2-naive healthy vaccine recipients made up the full study. The Oncomine TCR Beta short-read assay on an Illumina iSeq 100 was used to sequence cultures from other donors in the study. On the study overall, not on this receptor specifically: Both infection-induced and vaccine-induced clones contracted markedly at late post-vaccination timepoints, which is consistent with waning T cell responses. The study was limited by a small number of convalescent patients, and early post-infection timepoints were lacking. Among healthy vaccine recipients, nearly all vaccine-induced clones were SARS-CoV-2 mono-reactive, and just 1 of 255 was cross-reactive with common cold coronaviruses.

After approximately 11 days of culture, CD4+ T cells were isolated with the EasySep CD4+ T cell isolation kit. None of the healthy vaccine recipients had a prior SARS-CoV-2 infection, which was confirmed by nucleocapsid antibody tests that came back negative both before and after vaccination. On days 3 and 7, half of the culture medium was replaced with fresh IL-2-containing medium. Unless otherwise noted, each peptide stimulation condition was cultured in triplicate wells. PBMC were separated from whole blood using Ficoll-Paque Plus gradient centrifugation and were then either cryopreserved at -140C or used fresh. Genomic DNA was extracted from cultured CD4+ T cells with the QIAamp micro DNA kit.

The chain was built from TRBV29-1 and TRBJ1-4, with an unclear D gene assignment. Sequenced material: CD4+ T cells from PBMCs cultured without peptide, taken before COVID-19 vaccination. The receptor was isolated from a human donor who received a COVID-19 vaccine. For the CDR3, the sequence is CSVGVSANEKLFF. The DNA sequence reads TGCAGCGTTGGAGTGTCGGCTAATGAAAAACTGTTTTTT.